The 29 T cell receptor beta chains reported below all come from one sample, sequenced in a study of blood T cell repertoires in COVID-19. The repertoire was sequenced with immunoSEQ multiplex PCR; TCRdb's copy has only in-frame clones and lacks some. The profile covers some 60,000 clones, with about nine tenths appearing a single time and around 2% taken by the ten largest. Material for sequencing was peripheral blood. These receptors all stem from a man aged 60 to 69 with acute or convalescent COVID-19.

The V call is TRBV6-2 or TRBV6-3, the J call TRBJ2-7, with D perhaps TRBD2 (7 bases). Germline assignment: CDR1 MNHEY and CDR2 SVGEGT. The germline V and J ends were trimmed by 4 bases and 2 bases, with 12 bases remaining between them. This CDR3 spans 14 amino acids. The CDR3 reads CASSFRGATYEQYF. CDR3 in DNA: TGTGCCAGCAGTTTCCGGGGGGCGACCTACGAGCAGTACTTC.

The chain couples TRBV30 to TRBJ2-2; 9 bases map to TRBD2. The germline CDR1 and CDR2 sequences are GTSNPN and SVGIG (reference sequence). The length of the CDR3 is 15 residues. J lost 6 bases, V lost 2 bases, and 7 bases had no gene match. The CDR3 sequence: CAWSRGLAGSGELFF. CDR3 DNA sequence: TGTGCCTGGAGTAGAGGGCTAGCGGGATCCGGGGAGCTGTTTTTT.

V and J are TRBV15 and TRBJ2-1; TRBD2 aligns across 11 bases. This CDR3 has 14 residues. Germline V CDR1 and CDR2: LNHNV, YYDKDF (reference sequence). J gave up 8 bases and V 5 bases, and 5 bases lay outside the gene matches. The CDR3 nucleotides read TGTGCCACCAGCGACCTAGCGGGGGGTGATGAGCAGTTCTTC. Translated, it gives CATSDLAGGDEQFF.

The chain uses TRBV28 and TRBJ1-6, with D maybe TRBD1 (5 bases). The CDR3 has 18 amino acids. The germline V gene has CDR1 MDHEN and CDR2 SYDVKM. The ends were cut back, 3 bases at V and 7 bases at J, with 22 bases in the middle. CDR3 protein: CASSLGGITGTGNSPLHF. The DNA of the CDR3 is TGTGCCAGCAGTTTGGGGGGGATAACCGGGACGGGCAATTCACCCCTCCACTTT.

This chain connects TRBV28 to TRBJ2-7; 7 bases fit TRBD1. CDR3 length: 13 amino acids. V lost 7 bases and J lost 3; bases outside the gene matches: 6. CDR1 and CDR2 from the germline V gene are MDHEN and SYDVKM. CDR3 region: CASKPRDSYEQYF. The DNA for the CDR3 is TGTGCCAGCAAGCCACGGGACAGCTACGAGCAGTACTTC.

The J gene is TRBJ2-3, the V gene TRBV11-3; unclear D gene. Trimming took 4 bases from V and 2 from J, leaving 10 bases between them. This CDR3 contains 14 residues. Germline CDR1 reads SGHNT; CDR2 reads YENEEA. CDR3 DNA: TGTGCCAGCAGCTCCCCGGTGATCACAGATACGCAGTATTTT. Translation gives CASSSPVITDTQYF.

This chain connects TRBV7-6 to TRBJ2-7; 10 bases line up with TRBD2. CDR3 length: 15 residues. The junction had 3 bases not matched to a gene; V was cut back by 2 bases and J by 2 bases. The germline gives CDR1 SGHVS, CDR2 FNYEAQ. In nucleotides, the CDR3 is TGTGCCAGCAGCTTACAAGCGGGAGGGCCCTACGAGCAGTACTTC. It translates to CASSLQAGGPYEQYF.

The rearrangement links TRBV19 to TRBJ1-2; unclear D gene. Per germline, CDR1 LNHDA and CDR2 SQIVND (reference sequence). V was trimmed by 5 bases and J by 7 bases, leaving 20 bases between them. This CDR3 comprises 15 residues. The CDR3 sequence is CASSLRIGGEGGYTF. DNA for the CDR3: TGTGCCAGTAGTCTCCGGATAGGAGGCGAGGGTGGCTACACCTTC. Based on the CDR3 plus reference TRBV19 and TRBJ1-2, the full variable domain is DGGITQSPKYLFRKEGQNVTLSCEQNLNHDAMYWYRQDPGQGLRLIYYSQIVNDFQKGDIAEGYSVSREKKESFPLTVTSAQKNPTAFYLCASSLRIGGEGGYTFGSGTRLTVV.

The chain joins TRBV7-9 to TRBJ2-7; 9 nucleotides agree with TRBD2. Per germline, CDR1 SEHNR and CDR2 FQNEAQ (reference sequence). The V gene end was trimmed by 2 bases and the J gene end by 5 bases; junction bases not matched to a gene: 10. The CDR3 contains 16 residues. CDR3 loop: CASSLSSGTQGDEQYF. In DNA, the CDR3 is TGTGCCAGCAGCTTATCTAGCGGGACCCAGGGCGACGAGCAGTACTTC.

This chain connects TRBV6-2 or TRBV6-3 to TRBJ1-5; 11 nucleotides align to TRBD1. The CDR3 spans 14 residues. Per germline, CDR1 MNHEY and CDR2 SVGEGT. V dropped 5 bases and J dropped 6; count of bases not matched to a gene: 3. The CDR3 sequence: CASSHGTGGQPQHF. The DNA for the CDR3 is TGTGCCAGCAGTCACGGGACAGGGGGTCAGCCCCAGCATTTT.

This chain connects TRBV19 to TRBJ2-1; 7 bases align to TRBD1. The V and J ends lost 6 bases and 0 bases, in that order; junction bases with no gene match: 2. This CDR3 region has 14 residues. The germline V gene has CDR1 LNHDA and CDR2 SQIVND (reference sequence). The CDR3, as DNA: TGTGCCAGTAGCCCAGGGGGCTCCTACAATGAGCAGTTCTTC. Translation gives CASSPGGSYNEQFF.

This rearrangement joins TRBV19 to TRBJ2-5; D is undetermined. Trimming removed 5 bases at V and 0 bases at J, with 7 bases between. The length of the CDR3 is 13 residues. CDR1 LNHDA and CDR2 SQIVND come from the germline V gene (reference sequence). The CDR3 here is CASSAADQETQYF. The CDR3 DNA reads TGTGCCAGTAGTGCCGCAGACCAAGAGACCCAGTACTTC.

The chain is built from TRBV11-2 and TRBJ2-2; 8 nucleotides align to TRBD1. The CDR3 is 18 amino acids. J was trimmed by 1 base and V by 1 base; bases with no gene match: 8. Germline V gene lookup returns CDR1 SGHAT and CDR2 FQNNGV. In nucleotides, the CDR3 is TGTGCCAGCAGCTTAGGTGCAGGGGGCGCGTGGAACACCGGGGAGCTGTTTTTT. It encodes CASSLGAGGAWNTGELFF.

The chain uses TRBV19 and TRBJ1-5; no definite D call. The CDR3 covers 14 residues. Trimming removed 0 bases at V and 7 bases at J, with 10 bases between. Germline V lookup: CDR1 LNHDA, CDR2 SQIVND (reference sequence). This CDR3 is CASSIDRSVQPQHF. In DNA form, the CDR3 reads TGTGCCAGTAGTATAGATCGCAGCGTGCAGCCCCAGCATTTT.

The V gene is TRBV14, the J gene TRBJ1-2; possible D gene TRBD1, 6 bases. This CDR3 spans 15 amino acids. The germline V and J ends were trimmed by 5 bases and 5 bases, with 18 bases remaining between them. Germline CDR1 reads SGHDN; CDR2 reads FVKESK. The CDR3 here is CASSLRGGAFYGYTF. CDR3 DNA sequence: TGTGCCAGCAGCTTAAGGGGGGGCGCTTTTTATGGCTACACCTTC.

CDR3 residues: CASSTTGGSEAFF. CDR3 in DNA: TGTGCCAGCAGTACCACAGGGGGATCTGAAGCTTTCTTT. This chain connects TRBV6-2 or TRBV6-3 to TRBJ1-1; 8 bases map to TRBD1. The V gene end was trimmed by 5 bases and the J gene end by 6 bases; junction bases not matched to a gene: 5. Germline CDR1 MNHEY, CDR2 SVGEGT. The CDR3 length is 13 residues.

The V call is TRBV10-3, the J call TRBJ2-2; D gene ambiguous. Trimming stripped 2 bases from V and 8 bases from J, with 6 bases between. Germline V gives CDR1 ENHRY, CDR2 SYGVKD. This CDR3 region has 12 residues. CDR3 nucleotide sequence: TGTGCCATCAGTGAGGGCAAGGGGGAGCTGTTTTTT. As protein: CAISEGKGELFF.

CDR3 loop: CASSIADKYNSPLHF. The DNA for the CDR3 is TGTGCCAGTAGTATCGCGGACAAGTATAATTCACCCCTCCACTTT. The rearrangement joins TRBV19 to TRBJ1-6; D might be TRBD1 (5 bases). Germline CDR1 is LNHDA and CDR2 is SQIVND (reference sequence). The CDR3 is 15 residues long. Trimming cost V 3 bases and J 4 bases, with 10 bases left between them. The full variable domain, its missing parts supplied by reference TRBV19 and TRBJ1-6, is DGGITQSPKYLFRKEGQNVTLSCEQNLNHDAMYWYRQDPGQGLRLIYYSQIVNDFQKGDIAEGYSVSREKKESFPLTVTSAQKNPTAFYLCASSIADKYNSPLHFGNGTRLTVT.

The chain couples TRBV6-5 to TRBJ1-2; TRBD1 matches 8 bases. This CDR3 contains 15 residues. The ends lost 5 bases at V and 2 bases at J; junction bases unmatched: 7. CDR1 is MNHEY and CDR2 is SVGAGI in the germline V gene. The chain's CDR3 is CASSTYRDRNYGYTF. As DNA, the CDR3 is TGTGCCAGCAGTACCTACCGGGACAGGAACTATGGCTACACCTTC.

This clone has a single count. V and J are TRBV19 and TRBJ1-1, with 10 bases that match TRBD1. The CDR3 contains 16 residues. With 5 bases clipped from V and 0 bases from J, the junction kept 6 bases outside the gene matches. In germline, CDR1 is LNHDA, CDR2 SQIVND (reference sequence). The CDR3 DNA is TGTGCCAGTAGTTCGCGGACAGGGGGGATGAACACTGAAGCTTTCTTT. This translates into CASSSRTGGMNTEAFF.

This rearrangement joins TRBV4-3 to TRBJ1-3; D is ambiguous. The V gene lost 0 bases and the J gene lost 0 bases, with 9 bases spanning the gap. The CDR3 is 16 amino acids. Per the germline V gene, CDR1 is LGHNA and CDR2 is YSLEER. The CDR3 protein is CASSQDQVSSGNTIYF. The CDR3 nucleotides read TGCGCCAGCAGCCAAGATCAGGTTAGCTCTGGAAACACCATATATTTT.

The chain carries TRBV30 and TRBJ2-7; 11 nucleotides align to TRBD2. The CDR3 contains 14 residues. V lost 5 bases and J lost 5; bases outside the gene matches: 8. Germline V lookup: CDR1 GTSNPN, CDR2 SVGIG (reference sequence). The CDR3 DNA reads TGTGCCTGGGCGGTAGCGGGAGGGCCCAACGAGCAGTACTTC. It is translated as CAWAVAGGPNEQYF.

The rearrangement links TRBV19 to TRBJ1-6, with 10 bases aligning to TRBD1. The ends lost 8 bases at V and 6 bases at J; junction bases unmatched: 7. The germline V gene has CDR1 LNHDA and CDR2 SQIVND (reference sequence). This CDR3 comprises 15 residues. Here the CDR3 DNA reads TGTGCCAGTCAACGACAGGGGGCGGGTAATTCACCCCTCCACTTT. Residues: CASQRQGAGNSPLHF.

J is TRBJ2-3 and V is TRBV9, with 11 bases matching TRBD2. The V gene's germline CDR1 is SGDLS and CDR2 YYNGEE. The CDR3 loop spans 15 amino acids. The trim removed 3 bases at V and 5 bases at J, leaving 5 bases unmatched. The DNA of the CDR3 is TGTGCCAGCAGCGCGGCCGGGACTAGCGGAGATACGCAGTATTTT. Its protein is CASSAAGTSGDTQYF.

The sample holds a few counts of this clone. The rearrangement uses TRBV19 and TRBJ1-6, with 7 bases fitting TRBD1. Germline CDR1 is LNHDA and CDR2 is SQIVND (reference sequence). The length of the CDR3 is 14 residues. Trimming removed 7 bases from V and 5 bases from J; junction bases left unmatched: 5. CDR3 sequence: CASNRDSHNSPLHF. In nucleotides, the CDR3 is TGTGCCAGTAATCGGGACAGCCATAATTCACCCCTCCACTTT.

The chain links TRBV25-1 to TRBJ2-5, with D possibly TRBD1 on 5 matching bases. The CDR3 is 12 amino acids. Germline assignment: CDR1 MGHDK and CDR2 SYGVNS. V lost 6 bases and J 2 bases, leaving 7 bases between the germline ends. The CDR3 region has the DNA TGTGCCAGCAGCAGGGATCAAGAGACCCAGTACTTC. This sequence encodes CASSRDQETQYF.

The rearrangement links TRBV5-6 to TRBJ1-1, with a possible D match to TRBD1 (6 bases). The CDR3 totals 15 residues. V was pared by 0 bases and J by 0 bases, with 9 bases between. The germline V gene encodes CDR1 SGHDT and CDR2 YYEEEE. The CDR3 spells CASSLDRAVNTEAFF. The CDR3 DNA reads TGTGCCAGCAGCTTGGACAGGGCAGTGAACACTGAAGCTTTCTTT. The complete variable domain, with remaining parts taken from reference TRBV5-6 and TRBJ1-1, reads DAGVTQSPTHLIKTRGQQVTLRCSPKSGHDTVSWYQQALGQGPQFIFQYYEEEERQRGNFPDRFSGHQFPNYSSELNVNALLLGDSALYLCASSLDRAVNTEAFFGQGTRLTVV.

The chain employs TRBV7-2 and TRBJ1-5; D uncertain. Per germline, CDR1 SGHTA and CDR2 FQGNSA. V was pared by 5 bases and J by 7 bases, with 15 bases between. The CDR3 is made up of 14 amino acids. The CDR3: CASSVDLWEQPQHF. DNA of the CDR3: TGTGCCAGCAGCGTGGACTTATGGGAACAGCCCCAGCATTTT.

The V gene is TRBV6-5, the J gene TRBJ2-2, with D maybe TRBD1 (5 bases). The CDR3 extends over 12 amino acids. The V end lost 6 bases, the J end lost 6 bases, and 8 bases lay between the germline ends. Germline assignment: CDR1 MNHEY and CDR2 SVGAGI. The chain's CDR3 is CASRGPAGELFF. The CDR3 nucleotides read TGTGCCAGCAGGGGGCCTGCCGGGGAGCTGTTTTTT.